These T cell receptor beta chains were read from a single sample in a study of T cell responses to AZD1222 COVID-19 vaccine. Generated by immunoSEQ multiplex PCR, the TCRdb table keeps only in-frame clones and is missing some. The table has roughly 150,000 clones, roughly 89% seen once; the top ten hold around 1%. The sequencing used peripheral blood, collected 28 days after the second AZD1222 dose. These receptors all stem from an adult who received the AZD1222 COVID-19 vaccine. Each CDR3 is given with its conserved first and last residue. D genes are given only for firm matches. Not all rows give a size; the values are once, few, many and, for expanded clones, a class.

.,TRBD1,TRBV5-6,TRBJ1-1,TGTGCCAGCAGCTTGGTGGACAGGGGGAGCACTGAAGCTTTCTTT,CASSLVDRGSTEAFF
once,.,TRBV2,TRBJ1-2,TGTGCCAGCAACACCGACCCGGGCGACACCTTC,CASNTDPGDTF
.,.,TRBV12-3/TRBV12-4,TRBJ1-6,TGTGCCAGCAGCTTGACCGTCGGATCACCCCTCCACTTT,CASSLTVGSPLHF
once,.,TRBV5-1,TRBJ1-6,TGCGCCAGCAGCGTCGACAGCGCCTACTCACCCCTCCACTTT,CASSVDSAYSPLHF
.,.,TRBV6-5,TRBJ2-3,TGTGCCAGCAGATTGACCGTACTCACAGATACGCAGTATTTT,CASRLTVLTDTQYF
.,.,TRBV12-3/TRBV12-4,TRBJ1-2,TGTGCCAGCAGCATCACTGGGGGGCTTGGCTACACCTTC,CASSITGGLGYTF
once,.,TRBV4-3,TRBJ1-2,TGCGCCAGCAGCCCACAGGTTACCTATGGCTACACCTTC,CASSPQVTYGYTF
few,TRBD1,TRBV5-1,TRBJ1-2,TGCGCCAGCAGCCCGGACAGGGTGACGAGTGGCTACACCTTC,CASSPDRVTSGYTF
once,.,TRBV6-5,TRBJ1-2,TGTGCCAGCAGCACCGAGATGTCCTCTAACTATGGCTACACCTTC,CASSTEMSSNYGYTF
once,.,TRBV14,TRBJ1-1,TGTGCCAGCAGCCAAGATCGGGGGGTAGGCACTGAAGCTTTCTTT,CASSQDRGVGTEAFF
.,.,TRBV7-2,TRBJ1-3,TGTGCCAGCAGCTTAACAGGCCTCTCTGGAAACACCATATATTTT,CASSLTGLSGNTIYF
.,TRBD1,TRBV6-2/TRBV6-3,TRBJ1-5,TGTGCCAGCAGTTTACAGGGGGCTCGTCAGCCCCAGCATTTT,CASSLQGARQPQHF
once,.,TRBV6-4,TRBJ2-1,TGTGCCAGCAGTAAGGCGGGGGCCAACAATGAGCAGTTCTTC,CASSKAGANNEQFF
.,TRBD1,TRBV4-1,TRBJ1-3,TGCGCCAGCAGCGGGGACAGGTTGAGCTCTGGAAACACCATATATTTT,CASSGDRLSSGNTIYF
.,.,TRBV10-3,TRBJ2-5,TGTGCCATCAGATGGGACCTCCAAGAGACCCAGTACTTC,CAIRWDLQETQYF
.,.,TRBV9,TRBJ2-1,TGTGCCAGCAGCGTATCATCGTTAGCCGGGGCAAGCTCCTACAATGAGCAGTTCTTC,CASSVSSLAGASSYNEQFF
few,.,TRBV12-3/TRBV12-4,TRBJ1-1,TGTGCCAGCACCCTAGGGGGGCGCACTGAAGCTTTCTTT,CASTLGGRTEAFF
.,TRBD1,TRBV4-1,TRBJ1-2,TGCGCCAGCAGCCTCCCCTTACAGGGGTTTTATGGCTACACCTTC,CASSLPLQGFYGYTF
.,.,TRBV18,TRBJ1-1,TGTGCCAGCCCCTCCGATAGGGGTTCGGGTGAAGCTTTCTTT,CASPSDRGSGEAFF
.,.,TRBV4-3,TRBJ1-2,TGCGCCAGCAGCCAAGATCGCCAGGCGGACTATGGCTACACCTTC,CASSQDRQADYGYTF
.,.,TRBV6-6,TRBJ2-7,TGTGCCAGCAGTCGAAAATCTGGGACGGAGTTCTCCTACGAGCAGTACTTC,CASSRKSGTEFSYEQYF
.,.,TRBV2,TRBJ1-1,TGTGCCAGCAGTGTTCGGGGGGTGAACACTGAAGCTTTCTTT,CASSVRGVNTEAFF
.,.,TRBV5-4,TRBJ2-1,TGTGCCAGCAGCTTGGAGGCCGTACCTCTTGACAATGAGCAGTTCTTC,CASSLEAVPLDNEQFF
.,.,TRBV29-1,TRBJ1-1,TGCAGCGTTGAGGTGGCAGGGACAAACACTGAAGCTTTCTTT,CSVEVAGTNTEAFF
.,TRBD1,TRBV5-1,TRBJ2-2,TGCGCCAGCAGCCCTGGACAGGGTCTGGATACCGGGGAGCTGTTTTTT,CASSPGQGLDTGELFF
.,.,TRBV25-1,TRBJ2-2,TGTGCCAGCCAAGGGGGGCAGGGTACTCCCGGGGAGCTGTTTTTT,CASQGGQGTPGELFF
.,TRBD2,TRBV5-1,TRBJ2-7,TGCGCCAGCAAGGTAGGGAGGGGCCTAGCGGGGAACTACGAGCAGTACTTC,CASKVGRGLAGNYEQYF